The sequence of this T cell receptor (beta chain) was determined in a study of cytomegalovirus exposure and HLA in healthy donors. TCRdb's copy holds only in-frame clones and misses some; the assay was immunoSEQ multiplex PCR. The data contain 50,000 to 65,000 clones, approximately 95% of them singletons. The donors were in the roughly 120-subject validation cohort; that cohort was separate from the roughly 700-subject first cohort. General observations from the study: That first-cohort TCR clusters tended to co-occur in the roughly 130 validation repertoires was found in a later analysis. Listed as cytomegalovirus-associated were over 150 TCR beta chains.

V lost 7 bases, J lost 7 bases, and 20 bases lay in between. The CDR3 runs to 15 residues. The V gene's germline CDR1 is SNHLY and CDR2 FYNNEI. In regard to this clone: Its antigen is undetermined.

The specimen was PBMCs. This chain links TRBV2 with TRBJ2-1; possible D gene TRBD1, 6 bases. The receptor comes from a woman under 30 in good health and CMV-seropositive. The chain's CDR3 is CASTWGQYESNEQFF. The CDR3 DNA reads as TGTGCCAGCACTTGGGGGCAATATGAGTCGAATGAGCAGTTCTTC.